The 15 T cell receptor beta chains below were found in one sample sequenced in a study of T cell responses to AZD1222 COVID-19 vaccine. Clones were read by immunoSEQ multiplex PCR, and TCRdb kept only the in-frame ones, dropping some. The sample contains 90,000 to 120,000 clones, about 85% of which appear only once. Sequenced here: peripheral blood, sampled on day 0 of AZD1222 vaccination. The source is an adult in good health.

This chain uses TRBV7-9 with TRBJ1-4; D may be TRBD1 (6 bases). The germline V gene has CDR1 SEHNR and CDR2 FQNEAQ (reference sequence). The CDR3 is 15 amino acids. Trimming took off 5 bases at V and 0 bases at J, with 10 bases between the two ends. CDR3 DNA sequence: TGTGCCAGCAGCGCAACAGGGTCAACTAATGAAAAACTGTTTTTT. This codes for CASSATGSTNEKLFF.

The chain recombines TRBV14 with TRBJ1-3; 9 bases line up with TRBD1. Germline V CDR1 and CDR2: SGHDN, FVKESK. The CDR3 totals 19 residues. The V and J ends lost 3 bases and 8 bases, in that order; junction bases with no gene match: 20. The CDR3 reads CASSQRQALLQGAGDTIYF. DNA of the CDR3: TGTGCCAGCAGCCAGCGTCAGGCCCTATTACAGGGGGCAGGGGACACCATATATTTT.

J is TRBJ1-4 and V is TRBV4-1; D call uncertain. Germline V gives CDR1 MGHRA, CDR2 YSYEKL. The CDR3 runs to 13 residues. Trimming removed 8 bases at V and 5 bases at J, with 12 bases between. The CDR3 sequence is CASQVASNEKLFF. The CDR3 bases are TGCGCCAGCCAGGTCGCCTCAAATGAAAAACTGTTTTTT.

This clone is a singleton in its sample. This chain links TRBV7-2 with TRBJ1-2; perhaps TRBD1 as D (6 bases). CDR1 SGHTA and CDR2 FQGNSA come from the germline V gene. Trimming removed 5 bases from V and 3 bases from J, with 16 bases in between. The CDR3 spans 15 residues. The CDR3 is CASSPGQYLDYGYTF. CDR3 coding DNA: TGTGCCAGCAGCCCCGGACAGTACTTGGACTATGGCTACACCTTC.

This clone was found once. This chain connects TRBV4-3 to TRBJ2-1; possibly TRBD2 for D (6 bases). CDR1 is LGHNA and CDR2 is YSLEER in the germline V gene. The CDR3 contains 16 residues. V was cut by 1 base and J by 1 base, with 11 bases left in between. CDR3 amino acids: CASSQVAAFSYNEQFF. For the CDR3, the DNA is TGCGCCAGCAGCCAAGTAGCGGCATTTTCCTACAATGAGCAGTTCTTC.

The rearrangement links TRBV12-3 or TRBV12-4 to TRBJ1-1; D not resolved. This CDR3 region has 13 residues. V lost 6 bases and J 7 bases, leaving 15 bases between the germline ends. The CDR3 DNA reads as TGTGCCAGCAGCCGTAGCGAATTCGGTGAAGCTTTCTTT. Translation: CASSRSEFGEAFF.

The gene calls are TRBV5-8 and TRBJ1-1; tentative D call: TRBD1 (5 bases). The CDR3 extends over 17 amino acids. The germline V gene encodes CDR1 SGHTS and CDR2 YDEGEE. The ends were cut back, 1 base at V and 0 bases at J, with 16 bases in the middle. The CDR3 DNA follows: TGTGCCAGCAGCTTGTATCCCCCCCAGGGCATGAACACTGAAGCTTTCTTT. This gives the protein CASSLYPPQGMNTEAFF.

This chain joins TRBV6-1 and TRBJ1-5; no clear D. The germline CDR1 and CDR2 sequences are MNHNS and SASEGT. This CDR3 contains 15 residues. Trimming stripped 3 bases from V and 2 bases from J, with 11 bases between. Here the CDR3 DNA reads TGTGCCAGCAGTGACCACCACGGGGGCAATCAGCCCCAGCATTTT. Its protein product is CASSDHHGGNQPQHF.

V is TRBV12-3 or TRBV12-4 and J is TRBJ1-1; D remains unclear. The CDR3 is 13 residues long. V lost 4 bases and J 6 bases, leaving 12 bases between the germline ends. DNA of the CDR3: TGTGCCAGCAGTTCCGAGGGAGTTTCTGAAGCTTTCTTT. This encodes CASSSEGVSEAFF.

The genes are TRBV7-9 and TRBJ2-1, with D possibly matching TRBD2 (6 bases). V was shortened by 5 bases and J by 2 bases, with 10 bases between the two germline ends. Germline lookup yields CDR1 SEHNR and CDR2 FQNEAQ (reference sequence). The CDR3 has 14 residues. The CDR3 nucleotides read TGTGCCAGCAGCCCACCGGGGGCCTACAATGAGCAGTTCTTC. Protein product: CASSPPGAYNEQFF.

This CDR3 is CASSLLAGGEKTQYF. In nucleotides, the CDR3 is TGTGCCAGCAGCCTCCTAGCGGGGGGTGAAAAGACCCAGTACTTC. The chain couples TRBV4-2 to TRBJ2-5; 11 nucleotides agree with TRBD2. The V gene end was trimmed by 4 bases and the J gene end by 6 bases; junction bases not matched to a gene: 7. Germline V lookup: CDR1 LGHNA, CDR2 YNFKEQ. CDR3 length equals 15 residues.

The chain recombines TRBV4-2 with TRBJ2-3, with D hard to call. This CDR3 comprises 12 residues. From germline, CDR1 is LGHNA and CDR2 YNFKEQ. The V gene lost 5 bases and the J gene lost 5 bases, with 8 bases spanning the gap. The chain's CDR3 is CASSTFRDTQYF. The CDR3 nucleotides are TGTGCCAGCAGCACGTTCAGAGATACGCAGTATTTT.

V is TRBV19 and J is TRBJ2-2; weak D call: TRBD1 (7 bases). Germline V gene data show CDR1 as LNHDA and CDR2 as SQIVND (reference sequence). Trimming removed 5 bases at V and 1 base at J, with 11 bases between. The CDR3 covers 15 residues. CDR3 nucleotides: TGTGCCAGTAGTCACAGGGGACTGAACACCGGGGAGCTGTTTTTT. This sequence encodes CASSHRGLNTGELFF.

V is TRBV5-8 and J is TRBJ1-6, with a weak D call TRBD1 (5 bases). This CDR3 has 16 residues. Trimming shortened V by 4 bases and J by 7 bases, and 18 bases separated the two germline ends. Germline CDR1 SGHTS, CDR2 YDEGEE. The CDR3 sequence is CASSRWSGTGNSPLHF. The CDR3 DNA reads TGTGCCAGCAGCCGGTGGTCAGGGACGGGGAATTCACCCCTCCACTTT.

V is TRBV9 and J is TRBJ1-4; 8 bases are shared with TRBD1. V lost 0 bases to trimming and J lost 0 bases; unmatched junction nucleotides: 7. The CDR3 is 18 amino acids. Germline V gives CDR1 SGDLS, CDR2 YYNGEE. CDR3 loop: CASSVAGGQGATNEKLFF. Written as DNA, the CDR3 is TGTGCCAGCAGCGTAGCAGGAGGACAGGGAGCAACTAATGAAAAACTGTTTTTT.